The sequence of this TCR beta chain was determined in a study of T cell clonotyping in hematopoietic cell transplantation. Repertoires were generated with immunoSEQ multiplex PCR, while TCRdb's copy carries only in-frame clones and drops some. This sample has approximately 17,000 clones; roughly 90% occur once, and the top ten carry approximately 3%. Trimming took 5 bases from V and 7 from J, leaving 17 bases between them. The germline V gene has CDR1 MDHEN and CDR2 SYDVKM. The CDR3 has 14 residues. Comment on this clone: Antigen: not known.

Study-wide findings and caveats: At the given depth, recipient repertoires were over 97% de novo clonotypes. After transplant, recipient diversity fell while pathologically expanded clonotypes grew through day 180.

This clonotype originated in a man aged 50-59 years in good health. Some clones in this sample may be carry-over from other donors' samples. Source material: peripheral blood mononuclear cells. V gene TRBV28 combines with J gene TRBJ1-2; the D gene is possibly TRBD1 (5 bases). CDR3 sequence: CASSMGRQTGGYTF. The DNA of the CDR3 is TGTGCCAGCAGTATGGGACGGCAGACGGGTGGCTACACCTTC.